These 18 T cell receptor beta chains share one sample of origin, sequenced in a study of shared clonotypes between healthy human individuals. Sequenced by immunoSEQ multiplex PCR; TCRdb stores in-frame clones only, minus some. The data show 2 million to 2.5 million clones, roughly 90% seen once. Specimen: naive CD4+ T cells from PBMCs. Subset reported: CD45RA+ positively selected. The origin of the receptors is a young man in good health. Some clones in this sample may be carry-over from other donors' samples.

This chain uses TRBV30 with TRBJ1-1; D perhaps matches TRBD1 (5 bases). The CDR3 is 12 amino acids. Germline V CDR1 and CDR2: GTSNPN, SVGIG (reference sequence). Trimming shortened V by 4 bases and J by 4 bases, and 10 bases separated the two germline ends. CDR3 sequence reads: CAWTEGSTEAFF. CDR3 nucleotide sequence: TGTGCCTGGACGGAGGGGAGCACTGAAGCTTTCTTT. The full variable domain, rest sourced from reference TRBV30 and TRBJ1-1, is SQTIHQWPATLVQPVGSPLSLECTVEGTSNPNLYWYRQAAGRGLQLLFYSVGIGQISSEVPQNLSASRPQDRQFILSSKKLLLSDSGFYLCAWTEGSTEAFFGQGTRLTVV.

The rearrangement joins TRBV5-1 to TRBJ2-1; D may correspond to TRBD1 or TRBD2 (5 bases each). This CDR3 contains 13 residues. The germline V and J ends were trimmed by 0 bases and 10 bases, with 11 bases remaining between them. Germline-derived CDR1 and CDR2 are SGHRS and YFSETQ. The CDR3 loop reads CASSLEVGTEQFF. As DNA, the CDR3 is TGCGCCAGCAGCTTGGAGGTAGGGACGGAGCAGTTCTTC.

CDR3 amino acids: CASSLTGSGTEAFF. As DNA, the CDR3 is TGTGCCAGTAGTCTTACAGGGTCGGGCACTGAAGCTTTCTTT. The chain links TRBV19 to TRBJ1-1; D may be TRBD1 (6 bases). Germline V gene sequence: CDR1 LNHDA, CDR2 SQIVND (reference sequence). The V end was cut by 5 bases, the J end by 4 bases, with 14 bases between. The CDR3 extends over 14 amino acids.

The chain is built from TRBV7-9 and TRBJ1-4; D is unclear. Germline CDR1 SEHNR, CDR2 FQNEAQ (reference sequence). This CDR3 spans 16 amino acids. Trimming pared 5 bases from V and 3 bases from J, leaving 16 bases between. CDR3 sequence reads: CASSLGQRYSNEKLFF. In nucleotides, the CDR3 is TGTGCCAGCAGCCTAGGGCAAAGGTACTCTAATGAAAAACTGTTTTTT.

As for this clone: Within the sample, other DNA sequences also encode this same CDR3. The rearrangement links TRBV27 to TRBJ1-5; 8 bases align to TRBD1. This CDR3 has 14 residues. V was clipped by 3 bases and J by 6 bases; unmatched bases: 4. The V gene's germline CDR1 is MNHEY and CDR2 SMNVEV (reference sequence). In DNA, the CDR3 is TGTGCCAGCAGTTTCTCAGGGACAGGTCAGCCCCAGCATTTT. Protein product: CASSFSGTGQPQHF.

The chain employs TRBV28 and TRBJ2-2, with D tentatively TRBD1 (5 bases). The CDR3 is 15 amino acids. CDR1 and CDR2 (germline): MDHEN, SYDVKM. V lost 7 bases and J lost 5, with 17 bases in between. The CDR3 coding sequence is TGTGCCAGCACCGTCTCGGCAGGGCGGACCGGGGAGCTGTTTTTT. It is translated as CASTVSAGRTGELFF.

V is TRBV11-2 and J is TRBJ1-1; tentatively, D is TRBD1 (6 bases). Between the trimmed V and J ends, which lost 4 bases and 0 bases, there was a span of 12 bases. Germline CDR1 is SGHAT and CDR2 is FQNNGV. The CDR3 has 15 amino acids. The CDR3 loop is CASSYQTGLNTEAFF. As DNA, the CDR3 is TGTGCCAGCAGCTACCAGACAGGTCTGAACACTGAAGCTTTCTTT.

The CDR3 nucleotides read TGTGCCAGCAGCTTAACCGAACGGGGGCGAATGGGCTACACCTTC. Translating gives CASSLTERGRMGYTF. This rearrangement joins TRBV5-4 to TRBJ1-2, with D perhaps TRBD1 (6 bases). CDR3 length: 15 residues. Trimming cost V 2 bases and J 8 bases, with 19 bases left between them. CDR1 is SGHNT and CDR2 is YYREEE in the germline V gene (reference sequence).

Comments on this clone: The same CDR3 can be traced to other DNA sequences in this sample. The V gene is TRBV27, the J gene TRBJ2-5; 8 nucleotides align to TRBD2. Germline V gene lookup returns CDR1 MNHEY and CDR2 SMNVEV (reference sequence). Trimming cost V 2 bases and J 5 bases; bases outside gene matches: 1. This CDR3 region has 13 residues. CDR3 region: CASSLRLAETQYF. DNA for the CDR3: TGTGCCAGCAGTTTAAGACTAGCGGAGACCCAGTACTTC.

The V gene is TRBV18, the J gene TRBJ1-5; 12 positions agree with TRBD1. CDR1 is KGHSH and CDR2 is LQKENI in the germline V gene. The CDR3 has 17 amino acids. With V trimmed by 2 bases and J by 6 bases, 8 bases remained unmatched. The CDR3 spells CASSPSGQGAYGQPQHF. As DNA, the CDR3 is TGTGCCAGCTCACCATCGGGACAGGGGGCGTACGGTCAGCCCCAGCATTTT.

In nucleotides, the CDR3 is TGTGCCAGCAGTTACTCGAACAGACGGGAAGGGCAGCCCCAGCATTTT. Protein: CASSYSNRREGQPQHF. The rearrangement uses TRBV6-5 and TRBJ1-5; D gene unclear. This CDR3 comprises 16 residues. The V gene lost 0 bases and the J gene lost 7 bases, with 16 bases spanning the gap. The germline CDR1 and CDR2 sequences are MNHEY and SVGAGI.

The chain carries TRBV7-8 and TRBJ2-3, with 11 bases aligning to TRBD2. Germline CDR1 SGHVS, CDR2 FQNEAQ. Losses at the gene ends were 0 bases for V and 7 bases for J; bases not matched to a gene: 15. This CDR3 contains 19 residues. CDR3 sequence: CASSLASLGTSGRGYTQYF. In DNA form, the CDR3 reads TGTGCCAGCAGCTTAGCCTCCCTCGGTACTAGCGGGAGAGGGTATACGCAGTATTTT.

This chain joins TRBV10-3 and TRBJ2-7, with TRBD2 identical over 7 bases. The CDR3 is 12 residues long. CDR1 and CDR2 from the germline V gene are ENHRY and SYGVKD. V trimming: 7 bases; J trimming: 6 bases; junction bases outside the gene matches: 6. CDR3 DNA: TGTGCCATCATGCCCAGGGAGGGCGAGCAGTACTTC. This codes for CAIMPREGEQYF.

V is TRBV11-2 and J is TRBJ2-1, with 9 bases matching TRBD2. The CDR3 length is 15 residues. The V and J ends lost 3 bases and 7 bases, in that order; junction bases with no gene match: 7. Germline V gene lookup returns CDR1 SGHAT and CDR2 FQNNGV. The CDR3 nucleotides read TGTGCCAGCAGCTTTCGGCGGGAGGGCTGGAATGAGCAGTTCTTC. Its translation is CASSFRREGWNEQFF.

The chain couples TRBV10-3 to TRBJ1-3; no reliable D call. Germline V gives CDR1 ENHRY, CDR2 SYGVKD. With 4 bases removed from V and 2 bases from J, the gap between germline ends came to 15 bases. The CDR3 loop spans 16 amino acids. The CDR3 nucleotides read TGTGCCATCAGTGGAAGCGGCAGGACCACTGGAAACACCATATATTTT. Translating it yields CAISGSGRTTGNTIYF.

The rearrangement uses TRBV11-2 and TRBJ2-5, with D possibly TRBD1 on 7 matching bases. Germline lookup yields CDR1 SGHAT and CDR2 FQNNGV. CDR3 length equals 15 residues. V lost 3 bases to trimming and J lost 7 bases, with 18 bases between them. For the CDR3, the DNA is TGTGCCAGCAGCTTTTTGGGAGGAAGGGACAGGACCCAGTACTTC. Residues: CASSFLGGRDRTQYF.

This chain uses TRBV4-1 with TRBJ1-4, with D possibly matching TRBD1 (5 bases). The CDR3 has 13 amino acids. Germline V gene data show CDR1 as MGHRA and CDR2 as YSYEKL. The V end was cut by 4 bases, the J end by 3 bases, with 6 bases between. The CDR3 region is CASSPGPNEKLFF. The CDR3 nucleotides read TGCGCCAGCAGCCCGGGACCTAATGAAAAACTGTTTTTT.

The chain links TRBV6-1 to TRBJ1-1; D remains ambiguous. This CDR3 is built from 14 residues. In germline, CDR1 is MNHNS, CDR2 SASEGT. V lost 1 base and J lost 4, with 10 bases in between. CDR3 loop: CASSEVRVSTEAFF. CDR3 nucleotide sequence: TGTGCCAGCAGTGAAGTTAGGGTAAGCACTGAAGCTTTCTTT.